This T cell receptor beta chain originates from a study of blood T cell repertoires in COVID-19. Study-wide context: Whether acute or convalescent, the COVID-19 samples came from the United States, Italy and Spain. T cells, B-cell-depleted T cells, or PBMCs provided the cDNA or gDNA that served as material.

Participants came from some 26 US areas, aged roughly 18 to 95 years. Participant-given clinical history determined each cohort assignment. Libraries were prepared by immunoSEQ multiplex PCR; TCRdb keeps only in-frame clonotypes and omits some of them. Of just over 300,000 clones in the sample, 90% were seen once. Trimming shortened V by 6 bases and J by 5 bases, and 17 bases separated the two germline ends. Germline CDR1 MDHEN, CDR2 SYDVKM. This CDR3 comprises 14 residues. The sequenced material came from PBMCs or T cells enriched from blood (not recorded which). The source of this sequence is a woman aged 18-35 years with acute COVID-19. This chain joins TRBV28 and TRBJ2-7, with D maybe TRBD2 (5 bases). The CDR3 loop reads CASRTRDLPHEQYF. CDR3 nucleotides: TGTGCCAGCAGGACTCGGGATTTGCCCCACGAGCAGTACTTC.